These 4 T cell receptor beta chains originate from one sample sequenced in a study of OX40 agonist ivuxolimab in advanced cancers. Here immunoSEQ multiplex PCR was the method, and the copy in TCRdb shows in-frame clones only, minus some. The repertoire holds under 50,000 clones, with 88% as singletons. The sequencing used CD4+ or CD8+ T cells sorted from blood, collected in a trial of the OX40 agonist ivuxolimab. The receptors come from an adult with an advanced solid tumor such as melanoma, head and neck, liver or kidney cancer.

This clone was detected a few times. The chain uses TRBV6-1 and TRBJ1-6; TRBD1 might be the D (6 bases). This CDR3 has 15 residues. Trimming pared 8 bases from V and 5 bases from J, leaving 16 bases between. Germline CDR1 and CDR2: MNHNS and SASEGT. In nucleotides, the CDR3 is TGTGCCAGCGGGAGGGGGACGGACAATAATTCACCCCTCCACTTT. It encodes CASGRGTDNNSPLHF.

This clone is judged medium-sized. Here the CDR3 reads CASSPTGTGQETQYF. Written as DNA, the CDR3 is TGTGCCAGCAGCCCCACCGGGACAGGACAAGAGACCCAGTACTTC. The genes are TRBV9 and TRBJ2-5, with 8 bases that match TRBD1. V lost 4 bases to trimming and J lost 2 bases; unmatched junction nucleotides: 7. CDR1 and CDR2 (germline): SGDLS, YYNGEE. The CDR3 sequence is 15 residues long.

This clone was counted a few times. V and J are TRBV18 and TRBJ1-2; possible D gene TRBD1, 6 bases. The CDR3 has 12 residues. V was shortened by 3 bases and J by 7 bases, with 9 bases between the two germline ends. Per germline, CDR1 KGHSH and CDR2 LQKENI. The CDR3 spells CASSPPTGGYTF. The CDR3 DNA follows: TGTGCCAGCTCACCCCCGACAGGTGGCTACACCTTC. The full variable domain, with the rest looked up from reference TRBV18 and TRBJ1-2, is NAGVMQNPRHLVRRRGQEARLRCSPMKGHSHVYWYRQLPEEGLKFMVYLQKENIIDESGMPKERFSAEFPKEGPSILRIQQVVRGDSAAYFCASSPPTGGYTFGSGTRLTVV.

The rearrangement joins TRBV2 to TRBJ2-7, with 14 bases lining up with TRBD2. The J segment lost 5 bases and the V segment lost 6 bases, leaving 3 bases of the junction unmatched. Per the germline V gene, CDR1 is SNHLY and CDR2 is FYNNEI. The CDR3 is 14 residues long. For the CDR3, the DNA is TGTGCCAGCAGGGGGACTAGCGGGAGCCACGAGCAGTACTTC. Its translation: CASRGTSGSHEQYF.